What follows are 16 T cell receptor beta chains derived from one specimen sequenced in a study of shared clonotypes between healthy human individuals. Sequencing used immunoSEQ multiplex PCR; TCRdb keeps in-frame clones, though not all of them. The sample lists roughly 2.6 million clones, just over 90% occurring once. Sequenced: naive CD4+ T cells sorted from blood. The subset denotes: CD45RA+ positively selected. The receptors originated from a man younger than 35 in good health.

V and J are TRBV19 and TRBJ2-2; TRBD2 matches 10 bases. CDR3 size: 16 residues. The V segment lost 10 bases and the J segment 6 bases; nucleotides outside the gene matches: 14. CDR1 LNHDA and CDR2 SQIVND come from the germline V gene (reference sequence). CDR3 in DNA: TGTGCCACGAAACCTAGCGGGAGCGCTACATCCGGGGAGCTGTTTTTT. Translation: CATKPSGSATSGELFF.

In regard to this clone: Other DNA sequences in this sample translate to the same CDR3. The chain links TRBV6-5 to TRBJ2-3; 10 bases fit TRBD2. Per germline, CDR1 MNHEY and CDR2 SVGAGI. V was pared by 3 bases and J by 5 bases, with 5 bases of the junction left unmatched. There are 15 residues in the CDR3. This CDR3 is CASSYSSGGLDTQYF. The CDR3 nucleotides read TGTGCCAGCAGTTATTCTAGCGGGGGCCTAGATACGCAGTATTTT.

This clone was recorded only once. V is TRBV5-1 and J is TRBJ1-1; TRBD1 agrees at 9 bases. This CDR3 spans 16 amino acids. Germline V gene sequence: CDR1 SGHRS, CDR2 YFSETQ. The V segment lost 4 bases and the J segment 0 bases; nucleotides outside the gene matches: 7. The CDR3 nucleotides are TGCGCCAGCAGCCGCCGGGACAGGGCTCTGAACACTGAAGCTTTCTTT. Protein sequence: CASSRRDRALNTEAFF.

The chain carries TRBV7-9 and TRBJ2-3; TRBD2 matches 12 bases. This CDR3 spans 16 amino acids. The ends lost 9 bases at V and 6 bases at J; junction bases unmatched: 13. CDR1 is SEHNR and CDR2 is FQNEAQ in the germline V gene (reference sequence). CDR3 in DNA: TGTGCCAGTAAGGTTCGACTAGCGGGAGTAGGGGATACGCAGTATTTT. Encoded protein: CASKVRLAGVGDTQYF.

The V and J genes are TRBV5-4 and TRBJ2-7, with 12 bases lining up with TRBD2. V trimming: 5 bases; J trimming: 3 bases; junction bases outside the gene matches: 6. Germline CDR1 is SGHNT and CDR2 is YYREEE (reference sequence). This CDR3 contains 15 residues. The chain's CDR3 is CASSLTSGGNYEQYF. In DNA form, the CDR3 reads TGTGCCAGCAGTCTTACTAGCGGGGGGAACTACGAGCAGTACTTC. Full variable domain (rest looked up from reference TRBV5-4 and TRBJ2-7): ETGVTQSPTHLIKTRGQQVTLRCSSQSGHNTVSWYQQALGQGPQFIFQYYREEENGRGNFPPRFSGLQFPNYSSELNVNALELDDSALYLCASSLTSGGNYEQYFGPGTRLTVT.

Here the CDR3 DNA reads TGTGCTAGTGGTTTGGTACGGAAGGGTTTTGAGACGGGACTAGCGGGAAACAATGAGCAGTTCTTC. It codes for CASGLVRKGFETGLAGNNEQFF. The chain is built from TRBV12-5 and TRBJ2-1; 13 bases fit TRBD2. The CDR3 spans 22 residues. V gave up 0 bases and J gave up 5 bases; unmatched junction bases: 19. In germline, CDR1 is LGHNT, CDR2 FRNRAP.

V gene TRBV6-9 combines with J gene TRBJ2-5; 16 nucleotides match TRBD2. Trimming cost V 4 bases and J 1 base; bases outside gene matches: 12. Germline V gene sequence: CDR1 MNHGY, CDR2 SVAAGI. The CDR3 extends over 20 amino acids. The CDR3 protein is CASSLGFGTSGRACQETQYF. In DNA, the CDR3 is TGTGCCAGCAGTTTAGGGTTCGGGACTAGCGGGAGGGCCTGCCAAGAGACCCAGTACTTC.

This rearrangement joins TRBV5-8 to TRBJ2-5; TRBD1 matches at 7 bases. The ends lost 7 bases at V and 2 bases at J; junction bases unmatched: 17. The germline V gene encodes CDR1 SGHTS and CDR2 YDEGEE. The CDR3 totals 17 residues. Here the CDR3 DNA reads TGTGCCAGCGAGACAACCAAGAAGACAGGGCTGCAAGAGACCCAGTACTTC. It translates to CASETTKKTGLQETQYF.

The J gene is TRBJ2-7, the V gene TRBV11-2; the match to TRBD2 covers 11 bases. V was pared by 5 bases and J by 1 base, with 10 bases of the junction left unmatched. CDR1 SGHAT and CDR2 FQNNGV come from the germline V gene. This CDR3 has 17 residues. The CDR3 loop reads CASSRTSGSIRSYEQYF. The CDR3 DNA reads TGTGCCAGCAGCCGAACTAGCGGGAGCATAAGATCCTACGAGCAGTACTTC.

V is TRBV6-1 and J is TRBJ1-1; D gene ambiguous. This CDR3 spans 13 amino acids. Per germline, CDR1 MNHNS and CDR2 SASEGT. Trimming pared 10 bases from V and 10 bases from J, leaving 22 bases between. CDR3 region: CATGSQEQVGAFF. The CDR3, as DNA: TGTGCCACGGGCTCCCAGGAACAAGTCGGAGCTTTCTTT.

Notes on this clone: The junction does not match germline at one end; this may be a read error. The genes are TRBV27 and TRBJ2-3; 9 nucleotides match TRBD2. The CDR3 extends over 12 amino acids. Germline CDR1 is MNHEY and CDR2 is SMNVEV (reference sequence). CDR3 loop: CASSFPSGRLHF. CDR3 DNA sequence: TGTGCCAGCAGTTTTCCGAGCGGGAGGTTGCATTTT.

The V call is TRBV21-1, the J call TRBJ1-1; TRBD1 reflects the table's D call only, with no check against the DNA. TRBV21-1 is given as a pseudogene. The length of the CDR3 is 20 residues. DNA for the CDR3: TGTGCCAGCCAGACTCACCGGGACAGGGGGGCAGAAAGTGGGTACACTGAAGCTTTCTTT. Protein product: CASQTHRDRGAESGYTEAFF.

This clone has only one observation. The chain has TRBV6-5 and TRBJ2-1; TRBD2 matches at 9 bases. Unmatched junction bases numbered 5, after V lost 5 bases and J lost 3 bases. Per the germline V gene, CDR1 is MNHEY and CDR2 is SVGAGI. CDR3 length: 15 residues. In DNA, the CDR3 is TGTGCCAGCAGTCGCCCTAGCGGGGACTACAATGAGCAGTTCTTC. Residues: CASSRPSGDYNEQFF.

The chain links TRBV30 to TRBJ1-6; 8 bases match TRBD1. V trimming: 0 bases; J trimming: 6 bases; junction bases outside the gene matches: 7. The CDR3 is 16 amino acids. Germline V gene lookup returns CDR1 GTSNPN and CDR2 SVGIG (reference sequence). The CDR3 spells CAWSVRGQGGNSPLHF. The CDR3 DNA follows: TGTGCCTGGAGTGTACGTGGACAGGGAGGTAATTCACCCCTCCACTTT.

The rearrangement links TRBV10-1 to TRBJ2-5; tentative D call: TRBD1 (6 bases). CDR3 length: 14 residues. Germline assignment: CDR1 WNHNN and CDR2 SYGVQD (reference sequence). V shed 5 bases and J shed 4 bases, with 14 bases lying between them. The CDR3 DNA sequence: TGCGCCAGCAGTCCACAGGGAGTTGGAGAGACCCAGTACTTC. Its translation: CASSPQGVGETQYF.

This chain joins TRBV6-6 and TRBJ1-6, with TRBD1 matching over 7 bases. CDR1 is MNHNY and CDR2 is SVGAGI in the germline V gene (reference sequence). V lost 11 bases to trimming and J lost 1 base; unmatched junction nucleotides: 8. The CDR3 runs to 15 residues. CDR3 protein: CASGQLGSYNSPLHF. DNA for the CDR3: TGTGCCTCGGGACAGCTAGGGTCCTATAATTCACCCCTCCACTTT.